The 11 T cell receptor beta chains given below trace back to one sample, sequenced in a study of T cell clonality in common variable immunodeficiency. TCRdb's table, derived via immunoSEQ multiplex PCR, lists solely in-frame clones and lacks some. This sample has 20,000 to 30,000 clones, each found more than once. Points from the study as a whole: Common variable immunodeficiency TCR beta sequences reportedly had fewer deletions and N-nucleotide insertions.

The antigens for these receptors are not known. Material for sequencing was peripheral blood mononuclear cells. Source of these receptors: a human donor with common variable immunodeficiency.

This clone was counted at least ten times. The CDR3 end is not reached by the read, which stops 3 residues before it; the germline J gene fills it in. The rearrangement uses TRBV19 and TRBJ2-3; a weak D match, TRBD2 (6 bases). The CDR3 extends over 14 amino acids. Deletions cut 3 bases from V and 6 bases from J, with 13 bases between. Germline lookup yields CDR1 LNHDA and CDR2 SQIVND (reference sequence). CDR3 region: CASSIRRGRDTQYF. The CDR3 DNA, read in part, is TGTGCCAGTAGTATTAGGAGGGGAAGGGATACG.

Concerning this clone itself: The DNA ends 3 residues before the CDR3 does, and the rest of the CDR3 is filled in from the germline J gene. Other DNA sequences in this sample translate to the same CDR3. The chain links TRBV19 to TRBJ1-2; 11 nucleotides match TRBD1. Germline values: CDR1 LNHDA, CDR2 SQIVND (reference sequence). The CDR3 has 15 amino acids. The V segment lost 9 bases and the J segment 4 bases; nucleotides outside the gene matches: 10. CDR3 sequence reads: CASSPGTGGGYGYTF. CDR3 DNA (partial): TGTGCCAGCAGCCCCGGGACAGGGGGGGGCTATGGC.

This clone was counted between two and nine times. CDR3 DNA, as far as it was read: TGCGCCAGCAGCTTTGCTACGGGGGAAACCTACAATGAG. Translated: CASSFATGETYNE. The complete CDR3 protein is CASSFATGETYNEQFF. This chain joins TRBV5-1 and TRBJ2-1; possibly TRBD2 for D (6 bases). The read is 3 residues too short to cover the CDR3 end, so that end is filled in from the germline J gene. The V end was cut by 2 bases, the J end by 2 bases, with 14 bases between. Per the germline V gene, CDR1 is SGHRS and CDR2 is YFSETQ. This CDR3 spans 16 amino acids.

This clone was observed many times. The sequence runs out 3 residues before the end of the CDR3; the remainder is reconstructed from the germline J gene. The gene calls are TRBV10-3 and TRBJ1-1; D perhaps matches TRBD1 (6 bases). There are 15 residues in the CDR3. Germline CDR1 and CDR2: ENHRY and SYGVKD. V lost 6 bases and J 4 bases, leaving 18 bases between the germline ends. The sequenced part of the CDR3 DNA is TGTGCCATCAGGGAGGGGGGGTCGGTTGGCACTGAA. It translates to CAIREGGSVGTE. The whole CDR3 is CAIREGGSVGTEAFF.

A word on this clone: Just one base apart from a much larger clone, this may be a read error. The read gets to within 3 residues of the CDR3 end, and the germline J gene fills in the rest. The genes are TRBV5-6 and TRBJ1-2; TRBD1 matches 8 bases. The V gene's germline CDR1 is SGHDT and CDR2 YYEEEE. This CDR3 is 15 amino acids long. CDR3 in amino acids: CASSSPTGAYLGYTF. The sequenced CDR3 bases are TGTGCCAGCAGCAGCCCGACAGGGGCCTACCTCGGC.

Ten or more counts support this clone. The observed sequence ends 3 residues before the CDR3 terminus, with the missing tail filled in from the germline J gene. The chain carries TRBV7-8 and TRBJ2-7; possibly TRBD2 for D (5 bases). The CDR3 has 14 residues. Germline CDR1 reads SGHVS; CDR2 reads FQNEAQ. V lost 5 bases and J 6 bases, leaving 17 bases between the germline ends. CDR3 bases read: TGTGCCAGCAGCAAAAGTAGCGCTCCAATCGAG. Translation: CASSKSSAPIE. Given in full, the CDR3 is CASSKSSAPIEQYF.

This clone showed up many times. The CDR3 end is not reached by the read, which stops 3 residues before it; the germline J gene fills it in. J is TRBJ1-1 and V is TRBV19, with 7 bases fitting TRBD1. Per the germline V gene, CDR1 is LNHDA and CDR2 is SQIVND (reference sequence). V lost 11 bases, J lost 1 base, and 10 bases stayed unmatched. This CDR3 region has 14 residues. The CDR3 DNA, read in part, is TGTGCCGCTAACACAGGGGCCTCGAACACTGAA. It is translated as CAANTGASNTE. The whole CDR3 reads CAANTGASNTEAFF.

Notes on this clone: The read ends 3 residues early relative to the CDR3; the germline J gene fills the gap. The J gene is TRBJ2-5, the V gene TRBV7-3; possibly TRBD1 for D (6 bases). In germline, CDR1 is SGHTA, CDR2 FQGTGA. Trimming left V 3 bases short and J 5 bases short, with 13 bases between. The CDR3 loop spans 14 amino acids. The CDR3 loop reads CASSLAVQGETQYF. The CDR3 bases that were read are TGTGCCAGCAGCTTGGCTGTACAGGGTGAGACC. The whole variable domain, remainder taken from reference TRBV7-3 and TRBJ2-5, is GAGVSQTPSNKVTEKGKYVELRCDPISGHTALYWYRQSLGQGPEFLIYFQGTGAADDSGLPNDRFFAVRPEGSVSTLKIQRTERGDSAVYLCASSLAVQGETQYFGPGTRLLVL.

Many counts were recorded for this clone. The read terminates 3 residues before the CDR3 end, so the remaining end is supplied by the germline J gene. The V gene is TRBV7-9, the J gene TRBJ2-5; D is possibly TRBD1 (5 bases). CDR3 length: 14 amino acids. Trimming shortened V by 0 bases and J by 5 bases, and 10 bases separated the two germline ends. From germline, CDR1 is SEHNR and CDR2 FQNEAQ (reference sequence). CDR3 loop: CASSLAYRPETQYF. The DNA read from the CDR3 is TGTGCCAGCAGCTTAGCCTACAGGCCGGAGACC.

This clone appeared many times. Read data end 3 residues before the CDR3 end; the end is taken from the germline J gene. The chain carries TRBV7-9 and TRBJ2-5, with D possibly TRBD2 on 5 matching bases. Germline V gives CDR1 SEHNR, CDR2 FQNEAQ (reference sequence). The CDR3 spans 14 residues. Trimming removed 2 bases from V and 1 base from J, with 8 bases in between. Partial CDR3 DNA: TGTGCCAGCAGCTTAAGCGGAGTCCAAGAGACC. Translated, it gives CASSLSGVQET. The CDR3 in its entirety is CASSLSGVQETQYF. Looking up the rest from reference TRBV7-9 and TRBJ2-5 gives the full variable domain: DTGVSQNPRHKITKRGQNVTFRCDPISEHNRLYWYRQTLGQGPEFLTYFQNEAQLEKSRLLSDRFSAERPKGSFSTLEIQRTEQGDSAMYLCASSLSGVQETQYFGPGTRLLVL.

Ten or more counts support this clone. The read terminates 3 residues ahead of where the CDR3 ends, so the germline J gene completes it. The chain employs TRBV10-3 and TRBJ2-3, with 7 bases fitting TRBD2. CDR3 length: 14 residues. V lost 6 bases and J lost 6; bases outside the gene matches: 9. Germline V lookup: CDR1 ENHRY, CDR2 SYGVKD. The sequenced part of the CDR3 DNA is TGTGCCATCAGGGGGGGAGGGGTGATTGATACG. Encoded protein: CAIRGGGVIDT. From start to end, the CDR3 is CAIRGGGVIDTQYF.